This T cell receptor (beta chain) was captured in a study of blood T cells in healthy people across ages. Study in general: Through template switching, about one barcoded beta molecule was captured per two T cells, as measured in model experiments. Study observations and caveats: Conclusively comparing naive with antigen-experienced cells was impossible with unsorted PBMCs.

Sample-barcoded 5' priming and a J-beta primer mix drove a second PCR of roughly 6 to 12 cycles. TCRdb fed the 5' RACE reads into MiXCR, producing one record per CDR3 protein. The data contain over 600,000 distinct CDR3 sequences, about half of them singletons. This clonotype was counted only a few times. Its antigen is as yet unknown. The CDR3 is 16 amino acids. The germline V gene encodes CDR1 SGHRS and CDR2 YFSETQ. The V segment lost 2 bases and the J segment 6 bases; nucleotides outside the gene matches: 13. Donors were healthy Caucasian individuals from Russia aged roughly 6 to 95. The clonotype comes from a man older than 75 in good health. This chain links TRBV5-1 with TRBJ2-7, with 8 bases that match TRBD2. The sample comprised blood. CDR3 in DNA: TGCGCCAGCAGCTTACGGACTAGCTCCTACTCGCGCGAGCAGTACTTC. Amino acid sequence: CASSLRTSSYSREQYF.